This entry features one T cell receptor beta chain sequence. The sample holds other DNA sequences that translate to the same CDR3. Some clones are missing from TCRdb's copy, which holds only in-frame ones; the method was immunoSEQ multiplex PCR. The table shows approximately 140,000 clones, with roughly nine tenths occurring only once. The source of the sample is a study of control samples from healthy donors and cancer patients. The V end lost 1 base, the J end lost 0 bases, and 7 bases lay between the germline ends. The CDR3 is made up of 15 amino acids. Germline assignment: CDR1 SGHTA and CDR2 FQGNSA.

This clonotype was sampled from a woman aged 25 to 39 in good health. The sequenced material came from blood. V gene TRBV7-2 combines with J gene TRBJ1-3, with D hard to call. The CDR3 here is CASSLDGYSGNTIYF. DNA for the CDR3: TGTGCCAGCAGCTTAGACGGTTACTCTGGAAACACCATATATTTT.